These 27 T cell receptor beta chains share one sample of origin, sequenced in a study of T cell responses to AZD1222 COVID-19 vaccine. Clones were read by immunoSEQ multiplex PCR, and TCRdb kept only the in-frame ones, dropping some. The sample holds more than 110,000 clones. Sequencing was performed on peripheral blood. The receptor set was obtained from an adult in good health.

The chain employs TRBV5-1 and TRBJ2-3, with TRBD1 matching 7 bases. The J segment lost 0 bases and the V segment lost 0 bases, leaving 4 bases of the junction unmatched. From germline, CDR1 is SGHRS and CDR2 YFSETQ. This CDR3 has 16 residues. Here the CDR3 reads CASSLVGDRSTDTQYF. The CDR3 DNA reads as TGCGCCAGCAGCTTGGTCGGGGACAGAAGCACAGATACGCAGTATTTT.

The chain uses TRBV1 and TRBJ2-5; TRBD2, as called in the table, went unchecked against the DNA. TRBV1 is classified as a pseudogene. This CDR3 region has 12 residues. The CDR3 region is CTSNEPGKTQYF. As DNA, the CDR3 is TGCACCAGCAATGAACCCGGGAAGACCCAGTACTTC.

The V call is TRBV5-4, the J call TRBJ2-7, with D tentatively TRBD2 (6 bases). CDR1 is SGHNT and CDR2 is YYREEE in the germline V gene (reference sequence). The CDR3 runs 11 residues. Trimming took 4 bases from V and 4 from J, leaving 6 bases between them. In DNA form, the CDR3 reads TGTGCCAGCAGCCGGGGGTACGAGCAGTACTTC. It translates to CASSRGYEQYF.

This chain joins TRBV5-4 and TRBJ1-3; D remains unclear. Trimming removed 2 bases from V and 0 bases from J, with 6 bases in between. Germline V gene data show CDR1 as SGHNT and CDR2 as YYREEE (reference sequence). This CDR3 spans 14 amino acids. CDR3 protein: CASSFGSSGNTIYF. The CDR3 DNA reads as TGTGCCAGCAGCTTTGGAAGCTCTGGAAACACCATATATTTT.

This chain uses TRBV7-2 with TRBJ2-5, with 8 bases aligning to TRBD2. This CDR3 has 14 amino acids. The germline V gene has CDR1 SGHTA and CDR2 FQGNSA. Trimming cost V 4 bases and J 5 bases; bases outside gene matches: 6. The CDR3 DNA follows: TGTGCCAGCAGCTCGGGACTAGGCGGTGAGACCCAGTACTTC. Translated, it gives CASSSGLGGETQYF. Looking up the rest from reference TRBV7-2 and TRBJ2-5 gives the full variable domain: GAGVSQSPSNKVTEKGKDVELRCDPISGHTALYWYRQSLGQGLEFLIYFQGNSAPDKSGLPSDRFSAERTGGSVSTLTIQRTQQEDSAVYLCASSSGLGGETQYFGPGTRLLVL.

The V and J genes are TRBV28 and TRBJ1-2; 7 bases match TRBD1. The V segment lost 3 bases and the J segment 0 bases; nucleotides outside the gene matches: 4. Per germline, CDR1 MDHEN and CDR2 SYDVKM. The CDR3 covers 15 residues. CDR3 protein: CASSFYRGPNYGYTF. CDR3 bases: TGTGCCAGCAGTTTTTACAGGGGACCTAACTATGGCTACACCTTC.

The DNA for the CDR3 is TGTGCCAGCAGCCAACTGGGAGAGACCCAGTACTTC. This translates into CASSQLGETQYF. The chain combines TRBV5-5 with TRBJ2-5; D gene uncertain. V lost 4 bases and J lost 4, with 8 bases in between. The CDR3 is 12 residues long. Germline V lookup: CDR1 SGHKS, CDR2 YYEKEE (reference sequence).

Here the CDR3 reads CASSQEPRSGTGYNSPLHF. The CDR3, as DNA: TGCGCCAGCAGCCAAGAACCCCGAAGTGGGACAGGGTATAATTCACCCCTCCACTTT. V and J are TRBV4-1 and TRBJ1-6, with TRBD1 matching 9 bases. Germline V lookup: CDR1 MGHRA, CDR2 YSYEKL. J lost 4 bases, V lost 0 bases, and 10 bases had no gene match. The CDR3 runs to 19 residues.

The rearrangement links TRBV7-9 to TRBJ1-2; 9 nucleotides match TRBD1. Germline CDR1 and CDR2: SEHNR and FQNEAQ (reference sequence). V dropped 1 base and J dropped 3; count of bases not matched to a gene: 15. There are 19 residues in the CDR3. CDR3 sequence (DNA): TGTGCCAGCAGCTTAGAAAGGGACAGGGTAATTGCAAGAGACTATGGCTACACCTTC. It yields the protein CASSLERDRVIARDYGYTF. The whole variable domain, filled in from reference TRBV7-9 and TRBJ1-2, reads DTGVSQNPRHKITKRGQNVTFRCDPISEHNRLYWYRQTLGQGPEFLTYFQNEAQLEKSRLLSDRFSAERPKGSFSTLEIQRTEQGDSAMYLCASSLERDRVIARDYGYTFGSGTRLTVV.

The chain combines TRBV6-1 with TRBJ2-3, with TRBD2 identical over 13 bases. V trimming: 4 bases; J trimming: 1 base; junction bases outside the gene matches: 2. Germline lookup yields CDR1 MNHNS and CDR2 SASEGT. The CDR3 has 16 residues. This chain's CDR3 is CASSAGLAGGTDTQYF. CDR3 coding DNA: TGTGCCAGCAGTGCCGGACTAGCGGGGGGCACAGATACGCAGTATTTT.

The V gene is TRBV10-2, the J gene TRBJ2-1, with 10 bases fitting TRBD2. The J segment lost 3 bases and the V segment lost 7 bases, leaving 3 bases of the junction unmatched. This CDR3 spans 14 amino acids. Germline V gene sequence: CDR1 WSHSY, CDR2 SAAADI. The CDR3 protein is CASTLAGDYNEQFF. As DNA, the CDR3 is TGCGCCAGCACCCTAGCGGGGGACTACAATGAGCAGTTCTTC.

The chain links TRBV11-3 to TRBJ1-6; D perhaps matches TRBD1 (6 bases). The V end lost 5 bases, the J end lost 6 bases, and 14 bases lay between the germline ends. Looked up from germline, CDR1 is SGHNT and CDR2 is YENEEA. The CDR3 runs 15 residues. CDR3 DNA: TGTGCCAGCAGCCCACCGACAGGTGCTAATTCACCCCTCCACTTT. Translation gives CASSPPTGANSPLHF.

The chain links TRBV28 to TRBJ2-7; TRBD2 might be the D (5 bases). Trimming cost V 4 bases and J 5 bases, with 18 bases left between them. The CDR3 covers 15 residues. The V gene's germline CDR1 is MDHEN and CDR2 SYDVKM. CDR3 nucleotide sequence: TGTGCCAGCAGTTCGGTCCGGGATCCTCTGAACGAGCAGTACTTC. Residues: CASSSVRDPLNEQYF.

The chain is built from TRBV2 and TRBJ1-2, with TRBD1 as a possible D gene (6 bases). Germline V gene data show CDR1 as SNHLY and CDR2 as FYNNEI. V dropped 7 bases and J dropped 4 bases, with 13 bases sitting between them. This CDR3 spans 13 amino acids. The CDR3, as DNA: TGTGCCAGCAACGGGGGCAAGATCTATGGCTACACCTTC. Its protein is CASNGGKIYGYTF.

The chain combines TRBV7-2 with TRBJ1-2; D may be TRBD1 (5 bases). The V end was cut by 5 bases, the J end by 3 bases, with 16 bases between. The CDR3 has 15 residues. Germline V gives CDR1 SGHTA, CDR2 FQGNSA. This CDR3 reads CASSPGTSGHYGYTF. The CDR3 nucleotides are TGTGCCAGCAGCCCTGGGACCTCTGGACACTATGGCTACACCTTC.

The chain links TRBV5-1 to TRBJ1-1; D uncertain. The CDR3 has 9 amino acids. Germline V gene data show CDR1 as SGHRS and CDR2 as YFSETQ. V dropped 6 bases and J dropped 3 bases, with 0 bases sitting between them. In nucleotides, the CDR3 is TGCGCCAGCAACACTGAAGCTTTCTTT. Translating it yields CASNTEAFF.

The chain links TRBV6-5 to TRBJ1-4; D is unresolved. The germline V and J ends were trimmed by 2 bases and 4 bases, with 5 bases remaining between them. The germline V gene encodes CDR1 MNHEY and CDR2 SVGAGI. The CDR3 sequence is 13 residues long. This CDR3 reads CASSYSLNEKLFF. For the CDR3, the DNA is TGTGCCAGCAGTTACAGCCTTAATGAAAAACTGTTTTTT.

This chain joins TRBV5-4 and TRBJ1-2; maybe TRBD1 (6 bases). CDR1 and CDR2 (germline): SGHNT, YYREEE (reference sequence). Trimming left V 2 bases short and J 2 bases short, with 10 bases between. CDR3 length: 14 residues. The CDR3 nucleotides read TGTGCCAGCAGCTTTGATACAGGGAACTATGGCTACACCTTC. The encoded protein is CASSFDTGNYGYTF.

This chain joins TRBV30 and TRBJ1-3, with 7 bases lining up with TRBD1. Losses at the gene ends were 3 bases for V and 6 bases for J; bases not matched to a gene: 8. The germline V gene encodes CDR1 GTSNPN and CDR2 SVGIG (reference sequence). There are 14 residues in the CDR3. CDR3 amino acids: CAWRTTGLANTIYF. CDR3 in DNA: TGTGCCTGGAGGACGACAGGGTTAGCAAACACCATATATTTT.

V gene TRBV7-9 combines with J gene TRBJ2-1; 10 bases line up with TRBD2. CDR1 is SEHNR and CDR2 is FQNEAQ in the germline V gene (reference sequence). The CDR3 length is 17 residues. Losses at the gene ends were 1 base for V and 2 bases for J; bases not matched to a gene: 5. The CDR3 sequence is CASSLDDSGGPYNEQFF. The CDR3 nucleotides read TGTGCCAGCAGCTTAGATGATAGCGGGGGGCCCTACAATGAGCAGTTCTTC.

The chain recombines TRBV7-2 with TRBJ2-5, with D perhaps TRBD1 (6 bases). The V gene's germline CDR1 is SGHTA and CDR2 FQGNSA. The V end lost 5 bases, the J end lost 4 bases, and 14 bases lay between the germline ends. The CDR3 consists of 14 residues. CDR3: CASSIYRAGETQYF. The CDR3 DNA reads as TGTGCCAGCAGCATATACAGGGCGGGAGAGACCCAGTACTTC.

The rearrangement joins TRBV7-9 to TRBJ1-1; D is unclear. The CDR3 consists of 15 residues. Germline assignment: CDR1 SEHNR and CDR2 FQNEAQ (reference sequence). Trimming removed 1 base from V and 1 base from J, with 10 bases in between. CDR3 sequence reads: CASSLVGRGNTEAFF. As DNA, the CDR3 is TGTGCCAGCAGCTTAGTAGGGCGGGGGAACACTGAAGCTTTCTTT.

The V call is TRBV21-1, the J call TRBJ1-2; the listed D gene, TRBD1, was not tested against the DNA. TRBV21-1 is noted as a pseudogene. The CDR3 contains 15 residues. The chain's CDR3 is CANPLTDRRAWGYTF. The CDR3 DNA reads as TGTGCCAACCCCTTGACGGACAGGCGGGCCTGGGGCTACACCTTC.

The J gene is TRBJ1-1, the V gene TRBV28; tentatively, D is TRBD1 (5 bases). The CDR3 contains 15 residues. Germline V CDR1 and CDR2: MDHEN, SYDVKM. Trimming stripped 4 bases from V and 1 base from J, with 13 bases between. CDR3 amino acids: CASSWGRRANTEAFF. The CDR3 DNA follows: TGTGCCAGCAGTTGGGGACGCAGGGCGAACACTGAAGCTTTCTTT.

The chain carries TRBV5-1 and TRBJ1-3; D gene unclear. The CDR3 is 17 residues long. V was clipped by 0 bases and J by 0 bases, with 13 bases between them. CDR1 and CDR2 from the germline V gene are SGHRS and YFSETQ. CDR3 in amino acids: CASSLAEGRGSGNTIYF. The CDR3 nucleotides are TGCGCCAGCAGCTTGGCCGAAGGGAGAGGCTCTGGAAACACCATATATTTT.

The chain couples TRBV7-9 to TRBJ1-4; D not certain. CDR1 and CDR2 (germline): SEHNR, FQNEAQ (reference sequence). V was cut by 2 bases and J by 0 bases, with 7 bases left in between. The CDR3 loop spans 15 amino acids. The CDR3 spells CASSLPKPTNEKLFF. CDR3 DNA: TGTGCCAGCAGCTTACCGAAACCAACTAATGAAAAACTGTTTTTT. Drawing the rest from reference TRBV7-9 and TRBJ1-4, the complete variable domain is DTGVSQNPRHKITKRGQNVTFRCDPISEHNRLYWYRQTLGQGPEFLTYFQNEAQLEKSRLLSDRFSAERPKGSFSTLEIQRTEQGDSAMYLCASSLPKPTNEKLFFGSGTQLSVL.

The V and J genes are TRBV6-6 and TRBJ1-5; D is possibly TRBD1 (6 bases). Germline V lookup: CDR1 MNHNY, CDR2 SVGAGI (reference sequence). V lost 1 base and J 3 bases, leaving 10 bases between the germline ends. The CDR3 covers 15 residues. CDR3 in amino acids: CASSYFRTDNQPQHF. CDR3 DNA sequence: TGTGCCAGCAGTTACTTCCGGACAGACAATCAGCCCCAGCATTTT.